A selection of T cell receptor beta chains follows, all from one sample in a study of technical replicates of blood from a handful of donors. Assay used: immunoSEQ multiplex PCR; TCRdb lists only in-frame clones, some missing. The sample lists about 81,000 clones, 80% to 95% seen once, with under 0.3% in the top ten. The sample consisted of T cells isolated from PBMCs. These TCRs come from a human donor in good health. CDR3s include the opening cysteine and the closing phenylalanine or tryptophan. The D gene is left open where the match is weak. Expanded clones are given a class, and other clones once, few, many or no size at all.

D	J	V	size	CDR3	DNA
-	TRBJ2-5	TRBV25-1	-	CASSERRGVVETQYF	TGTGCCAGCAGTGAAAGGAGGGGAGTTGTAGAGACCCAGTACTTC
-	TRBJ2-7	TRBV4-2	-	CASSQLTSTYEQYF	TGTGCCAGCAGCCAATTGACATCGACCTACGAGCAGTACTTC
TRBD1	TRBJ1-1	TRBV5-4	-	CASSLGGFSGGAFF	TGTGCCAGCAGCTTGGGGGGTTTCTCAGGGGGAGCTTTCTTT
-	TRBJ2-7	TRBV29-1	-	CSVGASEAEGPYEQYF	TGCAGCGTTGGGGCTAGTGAAGCGGAAGGCCCCTACGAGCAGTACTTC
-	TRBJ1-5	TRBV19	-	CASSTPFSGNDLNQPQHF	TGTGCCAGTAGTACTCCCTTCTCGGGGAACGATCTCAATCAGCCCCAGCATTTT
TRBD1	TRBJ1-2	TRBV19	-	CASSMGQGYGYTF	TGTGCCAGTAGTATGGGACAGGGCTATGGCTACACCTTC
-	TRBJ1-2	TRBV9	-	CASSFNTGKLYGYTF	TGTGCCAGCAGTTTTAATACGGGGAAACTCTATGGCTACACCTTC
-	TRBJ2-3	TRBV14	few	CASSQLGGRGTDTQYF	TGTGCCAGCAGCCAACTCGGTGGGAGAGGCACAGATACGCAGTATTTT
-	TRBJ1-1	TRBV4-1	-	CASSPGFFRGVTEAFF	TGCGCCAGCAGCCCGGGGTTCTTCCGGGGGGTCACTGAAGCTTTCTTT
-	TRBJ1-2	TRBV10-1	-	CASSETGHPYGYTF	TGCGCCAGCAGTGAGACAGGGCATCCGTATGGCTACACCTTC
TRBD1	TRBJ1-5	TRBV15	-	CATSMDRGSRNQPQHF	TGTGCCACCAGTATGGACAGGGGGTCGAGGAATCAGCCCCAGCATTTT
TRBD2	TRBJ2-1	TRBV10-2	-	CASTIKGPGTSGRLANNEQFF	TGCGCCAGCACCATAAAGGGCCCGGGGACTAGCGGGAGATTGGCAAACAATGAGCAGTTCTTC
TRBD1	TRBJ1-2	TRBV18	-	CASSDRDRRGYGYTF	TGTGCCAGCTCAGACCGGGACAGAAGAGGCTATGGCTACACCTTC
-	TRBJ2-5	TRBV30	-	CAWAEVGETQYF	TGTGCCTGGGCGGAGGTAGGAGAGACCCAGTACTTC
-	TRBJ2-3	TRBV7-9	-	CASSPTNAKSTDTQYF	TGTGCCAGCAGCCCCACAAACGCCAAGAGCACAGATACGCAGTATTTT
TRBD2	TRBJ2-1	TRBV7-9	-	CASSRPTSGGSYNEQFF	TGTGCCAGCAGCCGTCCGACTAGCGGGGGATCCTACAATGAGCAGTTCTTC
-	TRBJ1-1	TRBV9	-	CASSVDREWSNMNTEAFF	TGTGCCAGCAGCGTAGACCGGGAATGGTCGAACATGAACACTGAAGCTTTCTTT
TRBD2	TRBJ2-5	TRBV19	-	CASSIRRRAGELETQYF	TGTGCCAGTAGTATAAGACGTAGAGCGGGAGAATTGGAGACCCAGTACTTC
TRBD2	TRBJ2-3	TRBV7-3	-	CASSRPSGGTTDTQYF	TGTGCCAGCAGCCGCCCTAGCGGGGGGACCACAGATACGCAGTATTTT
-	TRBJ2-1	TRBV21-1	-	CASSARQGSSYNEQFF	TGTGCCAGCAGCGCGAGACAGGGGAGCTCCTACAATGAGCAGTTCTTC
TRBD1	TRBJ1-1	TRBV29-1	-	CSVDPDRATTNTEAFF	TGCAGCGTTGATCCGGACAGGGCCACGACGAACACTGAAGCTTTCTTT
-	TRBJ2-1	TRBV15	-	CATSRESHAEQFF	TGTGCCACCAGCAGAGAATCACACGCTGAGCAGTTCTTC
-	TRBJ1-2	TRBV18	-	CASSPLSSIPEGYTF	TGTGCCAGCTCACCACTATCGTCCATCCCGGAGGGCTACACCTTC
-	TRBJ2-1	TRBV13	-	CASSLGRQAYSYNEQFF	TGTGCCAGCAGCTTAGGCCGGCAGGCTTACTCCTACAATGAGCAGTTCTTC
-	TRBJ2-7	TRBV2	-	CASSERGGEQYF	TGTGCCAGCAGTGAAAGGGGAGGCGAGCAGTACTTC
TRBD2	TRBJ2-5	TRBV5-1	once	CASALGLAGPETQYF	TGCGCCAGCGCCTTGGGGCTAGCGGGGCCAGAGACCCAGTACTTC
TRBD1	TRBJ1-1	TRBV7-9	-	CASSSDRGITEAFF	TGTGCCAGCAGCTCGGACAGGGGGATCACTGAAGCTTTCTTT
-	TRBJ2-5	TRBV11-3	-	CASSLVAVTETQYF	TGTGCCAGCAGCTTAGTGGCGGTTACGGAGACCCAGTACTTC
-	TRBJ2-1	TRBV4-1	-	CASSLEARDSGSNEQFF	TGCGCCAGCAGCCTAGAAGCGCGGGACAGTGGTTCCAATGAGCAGTTCTTC
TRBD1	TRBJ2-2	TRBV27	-	CASSSPGGNTGELFF	TGTGCCAGCAGTTCTCCAGGGGGTAACACCGGGGAGCTGTTTTTT
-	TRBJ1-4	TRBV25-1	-	CASSEWEGGNEKLFF	TGTGCCAGCAGTGAATGGGAAGGAGGAAATGAAAAACTGTTTTTT
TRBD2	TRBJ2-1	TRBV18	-	CASSPGTSYEQFF	TGTGCCAGCTCACCAGGGACTAGCTATGAGCAGTTCTTC
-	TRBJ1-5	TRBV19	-	CASIGGSNQPQHF	TGTGCCAGTATCGGGGGAAGCAATCAGCCCCAGCATTTT
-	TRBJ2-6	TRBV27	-	CASSFGFSGANVLTF	TGTGCCAGCAGTTTCGGGTTCTCTGGGGCCAACGTCCTGACTTTC
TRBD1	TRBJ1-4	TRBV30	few	CAWSAWTGKDQVEKLFF	TGTGCCTGGAGTGCTTGGACAGGGAAGGATCAAGTTGAAAAACTGTTTTTT
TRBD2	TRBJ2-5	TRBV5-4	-	CASSPGRVETQYF	TGTGCCAGCAGCCCTGGGAGGGTGGAGACCCAGTACTTC
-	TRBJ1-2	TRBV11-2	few	CASSFQAVPYGYTF	TGTGCCAGCAGCTTCCAGGCAGTACCCTATGGCTACACCTTC
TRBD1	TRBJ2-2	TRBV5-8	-	CASSRRDSNTGELFF	TGTGCCAGCAGCCGTCGGGACAGTAACACCGGGGAGCTGTTTTTT
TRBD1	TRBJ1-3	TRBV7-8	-	CASSLGQVSSGNTIYF	TGTGCCAGCAGCCTCGGACAGGTGTCCTCTGGAAACACCATATATTTT
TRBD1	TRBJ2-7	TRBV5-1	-	CASSLAGQGEQYF	TGCGCCAGCAGCTTGGCCGGACAGGGCGAGCAGTACTTC
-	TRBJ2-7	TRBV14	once	CASSQAQGGYEQYF	TGTGCCAGCAGCCAAGCCCAGGGGGGATACGAGCAGTACTTC
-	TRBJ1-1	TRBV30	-	CAWAQVMNTEAFF	TGTGCCTGGGCCCAGGTGATGAACACTGAAGCTTTCTTT
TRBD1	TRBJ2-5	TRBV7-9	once	CASSLGTGKETQYF	TGTGCCAGCAGCTTAGGGACAGGGAAAGAGACCCAGTACTTC
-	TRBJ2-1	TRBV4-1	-	CASSQRVILSYNEQFF	TGCGCCAGCAGCCAGAGGGTAATACTTTCTTACAATGAGCAGTTCTTC
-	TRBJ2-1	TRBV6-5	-	CASTYSYNEQFF	TGTGCCAGCACCTACTCCTACAATGAGCAGTTCTTC
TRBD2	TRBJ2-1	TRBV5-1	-	CASSLTGGKNEQFF	TGCGCCAGCAGCTTGACGGGAGGAAAGAATGAGCAGTTCTTC
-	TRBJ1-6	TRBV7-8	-	CASSSYKPRGGSRYYNSPLHF	TGTGCCAGCAGCTCCTATAAACCCCGGGGGGGCTCGCGCTACTATAATTCACCCCTCCACTTT
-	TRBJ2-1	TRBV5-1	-	CASSFGGLGDEQFF	TGCGCCAGCAGCTTCGGGGGGCTCGGGGATGAGCAGTTCTTC
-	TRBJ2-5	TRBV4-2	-	CASSPGSRGTLGETQYF	TGTGCCAGCAGCCCCGGATCTCGCGGGACGTTGGGAGAGACCCAGTACTTC
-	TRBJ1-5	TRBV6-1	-	CASRNQGQGQPQHF	TGTGCCAGCAGAAATCAGGGGCAAGGGCAGCCCCAGCATTTT
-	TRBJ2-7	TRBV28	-	CASISGNVPYEQYF	TGTGCCAGCATTTCGGGTAATGTCCCTTACGAGCAGTACTTC
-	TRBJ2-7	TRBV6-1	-	CASSEARLFYEQYF	TGTGCCAGCAGTGAAGCTAGACTTTTCTACGAGCAGTACTTC
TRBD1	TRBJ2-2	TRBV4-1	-	CASGRTPDRGIIPNTGELFF	TGCGCCAGCGGGCGGACTCCCGACAGGGGCATTATTCCGAACACCGGGGAGCTGTTTTTT
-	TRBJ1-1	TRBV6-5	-	CASSSYGGNTEAFF	TGTGCCAGCAGTTCTTACGGGGGGAACACTGAAGCTTTCTTT
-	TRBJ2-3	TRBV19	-	CASSIGRTPVFTDTQYF	TGTGCCAGTAGTATAGGGAGGACCCCAGTTTTCACAGATACGCAGTATTTT